The clone carrying this T cell receptor beta chain was counted only a few times. Its cognate antigen is unknown. The sequenced template was cDNA made from the entire isolated RNA. Here immunoSEQ multiplex PCR was the method, and the copy in TCRdb shows in-frame clones only, minus some. The sample records 150,000 to 200,000 clones, 6.5% to 10% being singletons. The data originate from a study of beta chain features in type 1 diabetes. Overall study results and limits: The question left open here concerned HLA type influencing TCRB rearrangement. Moderate but significant shortening of TCRB CDR3s was recorded in all four CD4+ subsets from Type 1 diabetes patients.

Specimen: central memory CD4+ T cells from blood. The source is a woman aged 18-29 years with type 1 diabetes.

The CDR3 nucleotides are TGTGCCATCACCCGACTAGCGGGAGGGCACAATGAGCAGTTCTTC. This sequence encodes CAITRLAGGHNEQFF. The chain links TRBV28 to TRBJ2-1; 14 positions agree with TRBD2. Germline assignment: CDR1 MDHEN and CDR2 SYDVKM. This CDR3 region has 15 residues. V gave up 10 bases and J gave up 5 bases; unmatched junction bases: 7.